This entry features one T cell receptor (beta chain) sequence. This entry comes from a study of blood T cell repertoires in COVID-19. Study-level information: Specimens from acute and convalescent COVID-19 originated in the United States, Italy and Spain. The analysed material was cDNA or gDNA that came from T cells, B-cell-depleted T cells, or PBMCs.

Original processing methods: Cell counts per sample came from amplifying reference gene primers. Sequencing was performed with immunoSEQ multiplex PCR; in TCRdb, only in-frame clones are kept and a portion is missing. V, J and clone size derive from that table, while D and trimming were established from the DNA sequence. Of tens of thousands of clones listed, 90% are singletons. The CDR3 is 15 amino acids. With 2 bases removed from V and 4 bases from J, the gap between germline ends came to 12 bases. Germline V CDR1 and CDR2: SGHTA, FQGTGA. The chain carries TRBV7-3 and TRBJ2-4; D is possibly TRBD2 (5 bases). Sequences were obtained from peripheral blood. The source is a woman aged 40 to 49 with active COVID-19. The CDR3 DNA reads TGTGCCAGCAGCTTACAACCGGGGAAAAAAAACATTCAGTACTTC. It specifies CASSLQPGKKNIQYF.